Below are 21 T cell receptor beta chains sequenced from a single sample in a study of blood T cell repertoires in COVID-19. The method was immunoSEQ multiplex PCR; TCRdb's version includes in-frame clones alone and lacks a portion of them. The sample contains hundreds of thousands of clones, 90% to 95% of which appear only once. Specimen: peripheral blood. These receptors originate from a woman aged 18-29 years who had recovered from COVID-19.

This clone is a singleton in its sample. The rearrangement uses TRBV7-2 and TRBJ2-3; possible D gene TRBD2, 6 bases. The CDR3 extends over 15 amino acids. The V end lost 5 bases, the J end lost 5 bases, and 17 bases lay between the germline ends. Germline V gene data show CDR1 as SGHTA and CDR2 as FQGNSA. The CDR3 reads CASSPGAARGDTQYF. As DNA, the CDR3 is TGTGCCAGCAGCCCGGGAGCGGCCAGAGGAGATACGCAGTATTTT.

This sequence joins TRBV19 and TRBJ2-2; maybe TRBD2 (6 bases). V was trimmed by 1 base and J by 4 bases, leaving 10 bases between them. Germline assignment: CDR1 LNHDA and CDR2 SQIVND (reference sequence). The CDR3 runs to 15 residues. The CDR3 DNA reads as TGTGCCAGTAGTATAGCGGGAGAGGCCACCGGGGAGCTGTTTTTT. Its protein product is CASSIAGEATGELFF.

This clone was detected once. The CDR3 region is CASSDQPGQGAVNGYTF. Here the CDR3 DNA reads TGTGCCAGCAGCGACCAACCGGGACAGGGGGCAGTGAATGGCTACACCTTC. This chain uses TRBV28 with TRBJ1-2, with TRBD1 matching over 12 bases. This CDR3 has 17 amino acids. CDR1 and CDR2 from the germline V gene are MDHEN and SYDVKM. V was clipped by 6 bases and J by 6 bases; unmatched bases: 14.

The chain joins TRBV5-4 to TRBJ2-7; 10 nucleotides line up with TRBD2. V was pared by 4 bases and J by 3 bases, with 1 base of the junction left unmatched. CDR1 SGHNT and CDR2 YYREEE come from the germline V gene (reference sequence). The CDR3 totals 13 residues. As DNA, the CDR3 is TGTGCCAGCAGCCCTAGCGGGGGCTACGAGCAGTACGTC. Amino acid sequence: CASSPSGGYEQYV.

This chain uses TRBV19 with TRBJ2-5; tentatively, D is TRBD2 (6 bases). Germline V gene data show CDR1 as LNHDA and CDR2 as SQIVND (reference sequence). The CDR3 loop spans 15 amino acids. V was cut by 5 bases and J by 1 base, with 14 bases left in between. The CDR3 protein is CASSPFSGFQETQYF. Written as DNA, the CDR3 is TGTGCCAGTAGTCCCTTTAGCGGATTCCAAGAGACCCAGTACTTC.

The V call is TRBV6-5, the J call TRBJ1-1, with 8 bases identical to TRBD1. The CDR3 covers 15 residues. CDR1 is MNHEY and CDR2 is SVGAGI in the germline V gene. V lost 6 bases to trimming and J lost 1 base; unmatched junction nucleotides: 7. For the CDR3, the DNA is TGTGCCAGCAGACTTACAGGGGGGAGGAACACTGAAGCTTTCTTT. Residues: CASRLTGGRNTEAFF.

The chain joins TRBV5-1 to TRBJ2-2; D gene ambiguous. Germline lookup yields CDR1 SGHRS and CDR2 YFSETQ. V was clipped by 0 bases and J by 7 bases, with 7 bases between them. This CDR3 is 13 amino acids long. In nucleotides, the CDR3 is TGCGCCAGCAGCTTGGACTATGGCGGGGAGCTGTTTTTT. Translation gives CASSLDYGGELFF.

V and J are TRBV11-3 and TRBJ2-1; D unclear. Between the trimmed V and J ends, which lost 5 bases and 8 bases, there was a span of 19 bases. CDR1 is SGHNT, CDR2 YENEEA, per germline. This CDR3 has 15 amino acids. Here the CDR3 reads CASSPRIFLSDEQFF. The DNA of the CDR3 is TGTGCCAGCAGCCCCCGTATTTTCTTAAGCGATGAGCAGTTCTTC.

This rearrangement joins TRBV27 to TRBJ2-7; 8 bases are shared with TRBD2. CDR1 is MNHEY, CDR2 SMNVEV, per germline (reference sequence). J lost 6 bases, V lost 6 bases, and 13 bases had no gene match. The CDR3 runs 15 residues. The CDR3 loop reads CASSPIAGGLGEQYV. CDR3 coding DNA: TGTGCCAGCAGCCCCATCGCGGGGGGTCTCGGCGAGCAGTACGTC.

The V and J genes are TRBV29-1 and TRBJ2-1; tentatively, D is TRBD2 (6 bases). V gave up 4 bases and J gave up 2 bases, with 9 bases separating them. Germline CDR1 SQVTM, CDR2 ANQGSEA. The CDR3 consists of 13 residues. The CDR3 DNA follows: TGCAGCGTTGCTTCGGGAGCCTACAATGAGCAGTTCTTC. This translates into CSVASGAYNEQFF.

V and J are TRBV9 and TRBJ2-3; maybe TRBD2 (5 bases). From germline, CDR1 is SGDLS and CDR2 YYNGEE. Trimming shortened V by 6 bases and J by 0 bases, and 8 bases separated the two germline ends. This CDR3 is built from 13 residues. CDR3 protein: CASNGESTDTQYF. CDR3 bases: TGTGCCAGCAACGGGGAAAGCACAGATACGCAGTATTTT.

The rearrangement links TRBV7-2 to TRBJ2-3, with 7 positions matching TRBD2. This CDR3 is 14 amino acids long. J gave up 4 bases and V 4 bases, and 5 bases lay outside the gene matches. Germline loops: CDR1 SGHTA, CDR2 FQGNSA. Here the CDR3 reads CASSSPRGADTQYF. CDR3 coding DNA: TGTGCCAGCAGCTCCCCCCGGGGGGCAGATACGCAGTATTTT.

This chain joins TRBV6-7 and TRBJ2-7; TRBD2 might be the D (5 bases). TRBV6-7 qualifies as an ORF whose function is uncertain. The V gene lost 6 bases and the J gene lost 2 bases, with 17 bases spanning the gap. The CDR3 has 15 residues. CDR3 sequence (DNA): TGTGCCAGCAGCAAAGGAAAGACGGGGACCTACGAGCAGTACGTC. It codes for CASSKGKTGTYEQYV.

The chain recombines TRBV4-3 with TRBJ1-3; D might be TRBD1 (5 bases). This CDR3 is built from 13 residues. Germline lookup yields CDR1 LGHNA and CDR2 YSLEER. V was clipped by 2 bases and J by 7 bases, with 9 bases between them. CDR3 in DNA: TGCGCCAGCAGCCAACGCCAGGGCAACACCATATATTTT. Translating gives CASSQRQGNTIYF.

This rearrangement joins TRBV19 to TRBJ1-1; tentative D call: TRBD1 (5 bases). Germline CDR1 reads LNHDA; CDR2 reads SQIVND (reference sequence). The CDR3 length is 14 residues. V was shortened by 3 bases and J by 4 bases, with 12 bases between the two germline ends. CDR3 nucleotides: TGTGCCAGTAGTATGATTGGGGGGGGCACTGAAGCTTTCTTT. As protein: CASSMIGGGTEAFF.

The chain carries TRBV6-1 and TRBJ2-7; 7 bases are shared with TRBD1. Germline V gene sequence: CDR1 MNHNS, CDR2 SASEGT. The length of the CDR3 is 14 residues. The J segment lost 3 bases and the V segment lost 0 bases, leaving 2 bases of the junction unmatched. CDR3 amino acids: CASSEAYRGYEQYV. The DNA of the CDR3 is TGTGCCAGCAGTGAAGCGTACAGGGGCTACGAGCAGTACGTC.

The chain links TRBV4-3 to TRBJ2-7; 12 nucleotides agree with TRBD1. The CDR3 sequence is 16 residues long. The trim removed 9 bases at V and 5 bases at J, leaving 14 bases unmatched. Germline CDR1 is LGHNA and CDR2 is YSLEER. The CDR3 DNA follows: TGCGCCAGAAAGGGAGAGTCGGGGACAGGGGGCAACGAGCAGTACGTC. This sequence encodes CARKGESGTGGNEQYV.

The chain couples TRBV9 to TRBJ1-2, with D perhaps TRBD1 (6 bases). Germline-derived CDR1 and CDR2 are SGDLS and YYNGEE. The CDR3 runs 14 residues. Trimming stripped 0 bases from V and 4 bases from J, with 10 bases between. DNA of the CDR3: TGTGCCAGCAGCGTAGTGGACAGTACCTATGGCTACACCTTC. Amino acids: CASSVVDSTYGYTF.

The chain joins TRBV20-1 to TRBJ1-6; no firm D call. Between the trimmed V and J ends, which lost 3 bases and 2 bases, there was a span of 14 bases. The CDR3 loop spans 16 amino acids. The germline gives CDR1 DFQATT, CDR2 SNEGSKA (reference sequence). CDR3 sequence: CSASVRGRAYNSPLHF. The DNA for the CDR3 is TGCAGTGCTAGTGTAAGAGGGAGGGCCTATAATTCACCCCTCCACTTT.

This clone has just a few counts. CDR3 sequence (DNA): TGTGCCAGCAGCCAAGCCTCGACAGGAGATACGCAGTATTTT. Translation: CASSQASTGDTQYF. The chain links TRBV3-1 (or the pseudogene TRBV3-2) to TRBJ2-3, with D perhaps matching TRBD1 (6 bases). CDR3 length: 14 residues. Germline-derived CDR1 and CDR2 are LGHDT and YNNKEL (reference sequence). V gave up 1 base and J gave up 5 bases, with 10 bases separating them.

The rearrangement links TRBV4-1 to TRBJ2-5; 9 nucleotides match TRBD2. V dropped 0 bases and J dropped 4; count of bases not matched to a gene: 9. The CDR3 extends over 17 amino acids. CDR1 and CDR2 from the germline V gene are MGHRA and YSYEKL. The CDR3 coding sequence is TGCGCCAGCAGCCAAGATAAGGCGGGAGGGGCACGAGAGACCCAGTACTTC. The encoded protein is CASSQDKAGGARETQYF.